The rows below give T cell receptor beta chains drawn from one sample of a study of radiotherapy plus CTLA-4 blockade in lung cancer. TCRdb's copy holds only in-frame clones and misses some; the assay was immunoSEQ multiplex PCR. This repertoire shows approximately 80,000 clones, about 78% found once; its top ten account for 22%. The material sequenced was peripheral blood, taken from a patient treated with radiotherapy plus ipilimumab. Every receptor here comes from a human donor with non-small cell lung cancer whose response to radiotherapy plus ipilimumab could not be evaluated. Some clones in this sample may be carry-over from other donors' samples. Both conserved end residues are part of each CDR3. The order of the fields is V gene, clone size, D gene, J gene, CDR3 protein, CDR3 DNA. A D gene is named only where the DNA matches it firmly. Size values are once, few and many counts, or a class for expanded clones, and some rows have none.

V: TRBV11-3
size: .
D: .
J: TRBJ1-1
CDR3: CASRGGIGTEAFF
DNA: TGTGCCAGCAGAGGAGGGATCGGCACTGAAGCTTTCTTT

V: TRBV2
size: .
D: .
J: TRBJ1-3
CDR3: CASMQDSGNTIYF
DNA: TGTGCCAGCATGCAGGACTCTGGAAACACCATATATTTT

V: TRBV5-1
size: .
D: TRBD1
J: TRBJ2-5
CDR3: CASSFDRGETQYF
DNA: TGCGCCAGCAGCTTCGACAGGGGAGAGACCCAGTACTTC

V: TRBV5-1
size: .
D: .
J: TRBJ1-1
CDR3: CASNGARTEAFF
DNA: TGCGCCAGCAATGGGGCGCGCACTGAAGCTTTCTTT

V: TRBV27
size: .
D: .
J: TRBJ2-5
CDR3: CASSRRLQETQYF
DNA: TGTGCCAGCAGCCGAAGACTCCAAGAGACCCAGTACTTC

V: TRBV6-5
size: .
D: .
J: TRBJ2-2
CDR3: CASSAPQGPGELFF
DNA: TGTGCCAGCAGTGCGCCCCAGGGTCCCGGGGAGCTGTTTTTT

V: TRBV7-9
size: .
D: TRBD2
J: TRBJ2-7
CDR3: CASSGKRGAPPYEQYF
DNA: TGTGCCAGCAGCGGAAAGCGGGGGGCCCCACCCTACGAGCAGTACTTC

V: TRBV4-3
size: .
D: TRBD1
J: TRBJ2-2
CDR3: CASSPYRGGNTGELFF
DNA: TGCGCCAGCAGCCCATACAGGGGTGGGAACACCGGGGAGCTGTTTTTT

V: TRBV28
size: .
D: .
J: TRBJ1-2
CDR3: CASSLFRQYGYTF
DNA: TGTGCCAGCAGTTTATTCCGACAGTATGGCTACACCTTC

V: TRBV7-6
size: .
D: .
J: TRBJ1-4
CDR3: CASSYRVNEKLFF
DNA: TGTGCCAGCAGCTACAGGGTTAATGAAAAACTGTTTTTT

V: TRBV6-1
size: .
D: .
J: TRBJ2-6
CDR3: CASSELAGANVLTF
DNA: TGTGCCAGCAGTGAACTAGCTGGGGCCAACGTCCTGACTTTC

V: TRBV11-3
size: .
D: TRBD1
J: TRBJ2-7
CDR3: CASSLGTGPLEQYF
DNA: TGTGCCAGCAGCCTAGGGACAGGTCCCCTGGAGCAGTACTTC

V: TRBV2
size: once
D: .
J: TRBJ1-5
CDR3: CASSEPGPVWNQPQHF
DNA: TGTGCCAGCAGTGAACCAGGGCCGGTCTGGAATCAGCCCCAGCATTTT

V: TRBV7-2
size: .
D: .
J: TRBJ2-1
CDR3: CASSPLDKQFF
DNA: TGTGCCAGCAGCCCCCTGGACAAGCAGTTCTTC

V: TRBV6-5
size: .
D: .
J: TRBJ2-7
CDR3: CASSYLHEQYF
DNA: TGTGCCAGCAGTTACCTTCACGAGCAGTACTTC

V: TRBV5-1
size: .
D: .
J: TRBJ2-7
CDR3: CASSIGAGSPYEQYF
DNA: TGCGCCAGCAGCATCGGGGCGGGGTCCCCCTACGAGCAGTACTTC

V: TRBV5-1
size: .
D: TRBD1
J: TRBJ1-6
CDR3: CASSYRLLGDRDSPLHF
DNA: TGCGCCAGCAGCTACCGCCTCCTCGGGGACAGGGATTCACCCCTCCACTTT

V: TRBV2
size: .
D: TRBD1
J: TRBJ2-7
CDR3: CASSDGKDRVTYEQYF
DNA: TGTGCCAGCAGTGATGGGAAGGACAGGGTGACCTACGAGCAGTACTTC

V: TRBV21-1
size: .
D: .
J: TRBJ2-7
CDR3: CASRWRGQGKYEQYF
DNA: TGTGCCAGCAGATGGAGGGGACAGGGGAAATACGAGCAGTACTTC

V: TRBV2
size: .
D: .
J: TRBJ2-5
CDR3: CASSGGRVETQYF
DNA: TGTGCCAGCAGTGGGGGGCGCGTAGAGACCCAGTACTTC